This T cell receptor (beta chain) was captured in a study of regulatory dendritic cells for organ transplantation. This CDR3 is built from 14 residues. Per germline, CDR1 SNHLY and CDR2 FYNNEI. V lost 6 bases and J 4 bases, leaving 15 bases between the germline ends. CD4+ or CD8+ T cells were sorted as naive CD45RA+ or memory CD45RO+. The repertoire was sequenced with immunoSEQ multiplex PCR; TCRdb's copy has only in-frame clones and lacks some. Of 30,000 or so clones listed, roughly 80% are singletons. J is TRBJ1-2 and V is TRBV2, with D perhaps matching TRBD1 (6 bases). Sequencing was done on a sample of naive CD4+ T cells from blood. Subset denoted: CD45RA+ naive T cells. The clonotype originates from a human donor in good health. The CDR3 sequence: CASRHPYRAYGYTF. The CDR3 nucleotides read TGTGCCAGCAGACACCCCTACAGGGCCTATGGCTACACCTTC.